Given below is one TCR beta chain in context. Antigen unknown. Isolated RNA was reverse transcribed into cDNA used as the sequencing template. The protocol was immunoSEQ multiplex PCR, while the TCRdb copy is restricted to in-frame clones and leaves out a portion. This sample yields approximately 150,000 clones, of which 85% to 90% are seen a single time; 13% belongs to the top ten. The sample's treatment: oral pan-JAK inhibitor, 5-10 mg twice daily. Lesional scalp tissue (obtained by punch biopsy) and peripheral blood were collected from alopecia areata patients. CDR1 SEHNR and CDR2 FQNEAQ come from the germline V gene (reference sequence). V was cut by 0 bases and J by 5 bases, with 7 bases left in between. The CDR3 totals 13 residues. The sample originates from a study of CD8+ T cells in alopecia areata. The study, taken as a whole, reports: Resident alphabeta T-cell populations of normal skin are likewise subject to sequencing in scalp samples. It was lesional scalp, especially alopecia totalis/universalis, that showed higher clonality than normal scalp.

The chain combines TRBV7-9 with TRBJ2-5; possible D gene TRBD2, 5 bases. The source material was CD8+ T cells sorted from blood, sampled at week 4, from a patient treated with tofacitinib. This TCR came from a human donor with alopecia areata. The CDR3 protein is CASSLATGETQYF. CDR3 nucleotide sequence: TGTGCCAGCAGCTTAGCGACGGGGGAGACCCAGTACTTC.